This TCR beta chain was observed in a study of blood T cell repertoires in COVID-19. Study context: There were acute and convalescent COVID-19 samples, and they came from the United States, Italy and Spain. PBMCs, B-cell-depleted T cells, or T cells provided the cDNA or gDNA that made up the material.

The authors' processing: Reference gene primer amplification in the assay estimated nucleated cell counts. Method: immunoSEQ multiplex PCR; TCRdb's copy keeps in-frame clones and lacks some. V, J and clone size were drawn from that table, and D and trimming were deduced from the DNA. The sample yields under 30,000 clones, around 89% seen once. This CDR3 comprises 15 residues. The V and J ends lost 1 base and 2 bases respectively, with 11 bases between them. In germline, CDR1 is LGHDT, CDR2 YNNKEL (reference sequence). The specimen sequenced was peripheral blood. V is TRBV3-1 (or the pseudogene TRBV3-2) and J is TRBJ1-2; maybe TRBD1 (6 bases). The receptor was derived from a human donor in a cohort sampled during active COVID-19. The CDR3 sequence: CASSQGPGENYGYTF. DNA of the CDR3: TGTGCCAGCAGCCAAGGGCCAGGGGAGAACTATGGCTACACCTTC.